This passage covers 22 T cell receptor beta chains from one sample sequenced in a study of T cells in Graves' hyperthyroidism and ophthalmopathy. The CDR3 regions of TCR beta were amplified from RNA transcripts. When the TCR CDR3 underwent first-round RT-PCR, the HTBI primer set was used. TCRdb analysed the multiplex PCR reads with MiXCR anew, one entry per CDR3 protein. The sample has 330,000 or so distinct CDR3 sequences, approximately 18% seen once; the top ten hold roughly 16%. The specimen sequenced was blood. These receptors all stem from a middle-aged woman with Graves' ophthalmopathy.

The chain uses TRBV27 and TRBJ2-7, with D possibly matching TRBD1 (6 bases). This CDR3 is 14 amino acids long. V gave up 2 bases and J gave up 7 bases, with 15 bases separating them. Germline V gene sequence: CDR1 MNHEY, CDR2 SMNVEV (reference sequence). CDR3 coding DNA: TGTGCCAGCAGTTTAAGTCAGGGGCGAAGGGAGCAGTACTTC. This encodes CASSLSQGRREQYF.

The table lists this clonotype with a few counts. V usage is TRBV3-1 and J usage is TRBJ2-5; D remains ambiguous. V was trimmed by 0 bases and J by 4 bases, leaving 9 bases between them. The CDR3 runs 14 residues. The germline CDR1 and CDR2 sequences are LGHDT and YNNKEL (reference sequence). The CDR3 here is CASSQDLRRETQYF. The CDR3 bases are TGTGCCAGCAGCCAAGATTTGAGGCGAGAGACCCAGTACTTC.

This clonotype was observed at least ten times. J is TRBJ1-1 and V is TRBV12-3 or TRBV12-4, with 7 bases identical to TRBD1. V lost 2 bases to trimming and J lost 5 bases; unmatched junction nucleotides: 8. The CDR3 totals 15 residues. CDR3: CASSLTDRAGTEAFF. Here the CDR3 DNA reads TGTGCCAGCAGTTTAACCGACAGGGCGGGAACTGAAGCTTTCTTT.

This clonotype was counted at least ten times. This rearrangement joins TRBV12-3 or TRBV12-4 to TRBJ1-4; TRBD1 might be the D (5 bases). The CDR3 runs 13 residues. Trimming took 5 bases from V and 11 from J, leaving 15 bases between them. CDR3 coding DNA: TGTGCCAGCAGTGCCACGACAGAGGGCAAACTGTTTTTT. Amino acids: CASSATTEGKLFF.

Many counts were recorded for this clonotype. The V and J genes are TRBV6-2 or TRBV6-3 and TRBJ2-5; 8 nucleotides agree with TRBD2. This CDR3 contains 14 residues. Per germline, CDR1 MNHEY and CDR2 SVGEGT. The V segment lost 7 bases and the J segment 4 bases; nucleotides outside the gene matches: 8. In nucleotides, the CDR3 is TGTGCCAGCACAAAAGGACTAGCACTAGAGACCCAGTACTTC. Its translation: CASTKGLALETQYF.

The chain uses TRBV12-3 or TRBV12-4 and TRBJ1-5; 7 bases line up with TRBD1. V lost 2 bases, J lost 5 bases, and 3 bases stayed unmatched. The CDR3 spans 14 residues. Here the CDR3 reads CASSLSRGDQPQHF. As DNA, the CDR3 is TGTGCCAGCAGTTTAAGCAGGGGGGATCAGCCCCAGCATTTT.

This clonotype was observed at least ten times. V and J are TRBV7-9 and TRBJ1-1, with a weak D call TRBD1 (6 bases). From germline, CDR1 is SEHNR and CDR2 FQNEAQ (reference sequence). The length of the CDR3 is 15 residues. The V gene lost 0 bases and the J gene lost 1 base, with 9 bases spanning the gap. This CDR3 reads CASSLARGPNTEAFF. The DNA of the CDR3 is TGTGCCAGCAGCTTAGCGCGGGGGCCGAACACTGAAGCTTTCTTT.

The chain carries TRBV30 and TRBJ1-1, with 7 bases identical to TRBD1. V was pared by 3 bases and J by 2 bases, with 6 bases of the junction left unmatched. The germline V gene has CDR1 GTSNPN and CDR2 SVGIG (reference sequence). The CDR3 is 14 amino acids. CDR3 residues: CAWRFGTANTEAFF. CDR3 nucleotide sequence: TGTGCCTGGAGGTTTGGGACAGCCAACACTGAAGCTTTCTTT.

This clonotype was seen many times. The chain combines TRBV30 with TRBJ2-2; D not resolved. Germline-derived CDR1 and CDR2 are GTSNPN and SVGIG (reference sequence). This CDR3 spans 17 amino acids. With 4 bases removed from V and 0 bases from J, the gap between germline ends came to 18 bases. The CDR3 loop is CAWMVVGFWSNTGELFF. The CDR3 DNA is TGTGCCTGGATGGTAGTGGGGTTTTGGTCGAACACCGGGGAGCTGTTTTTT.

This clonotype was counted a few times. V gene TRBV5-1 combines with J gene TRBJ1-5, with D perhaps TRBD1 (5 bases). V lost 2 bases to trimming and J lost 5 bases, with 11 bases between them. The germline CDR1 and CDR2 sequences are SGHRS and YFSETQ. CDR3 size: 14 residues. The CDR3 nucleotides are TGCGCCAGCAGCTTCGGGGGGATCGATCAGCCCCAGCATTTT. It yields the protein CASSFGGIDQPQHF.

This clonotype showed up many times. The CDR3, as DNA: TGTGCCAGCAGTTATTTTATCGGAGGCCGTTTGAACACTGAAGCTTTCTTT. This codes for CASSYFIGGRLNTEAFF. The chain carries TRBV27 and TRBJ1-1; no reliable D call. V lost 4 bases and J 0 bases, leaving 18 bases between the germline ends. The CDR3 is 17 residues long. CDR1 and CDR2 from the germline V gene are MNHEY and SMNVEV (reference sequence).

This clonotype occurred many times. The chain recombines TRBV12-3 or TRBV12-4 with TRBJ1-5; TRBD1 agrees at 7 bases. The trim removed 6 bases at V and 6 bases at J, leaving 8 bases unmatched. The CDR3 covers 14 residues. The DNA of the CDR3 is TGTGCCAGCAGCCCTACAGGGGATAGTCAGCCCCAGCATTTT. Translating it yields CASSPTGDSQPQHF.

This clonotype appeared many times. This sequence joins TRBV6-5 and TRBJ1-2; the D is unclear. This CDR3 contains 12 residues. Per germline, CDR1 MNHEY and CDR2 SVGAGI. V was shortened by 7 bases and J by 4 bases, with 10 bases between the two germline ends. The CDR3 DNA is TGTGCCAGCAATAGACCCCCCTATGGCTACACCTTC. It encodes CASNRPPYGYTF.

This clonotype came up many times. The J gene is TRBJ1-5, the V gene TRBV28, with unresolved D. From germline, CDR1 is MDHEN and CDR2 SYDVKM. CDR3 length: 15 residues. The V end was cut by 4 bases, the J end by 0 bases, with 10 bases between. The CDR3: CASSSGGYSNQPQHF. CDR3 nucleotide sequence: TGTGCCAGCAGTTCGGGCGGATATAGCAATCAGCCCCAGCATTTT.

This clonotype was seen repeatedly, ten times or more. This rearrangement joins TRBV4-2 to TRBJ2-2, with D perhaps TRBD1 (8 bases). Germline V gene sequence: CDR1 LGHNA, CDR2 YNFKEQ. CDR3 length equals 18 residues. The ends were cut back, 3 bases at V and 4 bases at J, with 21 bases in the middle. The CDR3 loop reads CASSQGGTVTGVTGELFF. The CDR3 DNA is TGTGCCAGCAGCCAGGGGGGGACGGTGACAGGGGTCACCGGGGAGCTGTTTTTT.

This clonotype has at least ten counts. This sequence may be a read error, since a much larger clone differs from it by one base. No conserved phenylalanine or tryptophan is present at the end of the CDR3, so a read error is the likely explanation. This sequence joins TRBV2 and TRBJ2-7; D gene unclear. Deletions cut 7 bases from V and 1 base from J, with 14 bases between. In germline, CDR1 is SNHLY, CDR2 FYNNEI. The CDR3 sequence is 14 residues long. CDR3 region: CASKNGFLSYEQYL. In DNA form, the CDR3 reads TGTGCCAGCAAGAACGGGTTTCTATCCTACGAGCAGTACCTC.

Only a few counts were recorded for this clonotype. This chain joins TRBV30 and TRBJ1-2; D not resolved. V was cut by 4 bases and J by 3 bases, with 15 bases left in between. Germline assignment: CDR1 GTSNPN and CDR2 SVGIG (reference sequence). The CDR3 extends over 14 amino acids. Here the CDR3 DNA reads TGTGCCTGGACCCTAATGACATGGGACTATGGCTACACCTTC. This sequence encodes CAWTLMTWDYGYTF.

This clonotype was recorded many times. CDR3 region: CASTRGQRYGYTF. Written as DNA, the CDR3 is TGTGCCAGTACCAGAGGACAGCGCTATGGCTACACCTTC. The chain is built from TRBV19 and TRBJ1-2, with D perhaps TRBD1 (6 bases). V was trimmed by 7 bases and J by 4 bases, leaving 13 bases between them. The CDR3 length is 13 residues. In germline, CDR1 is LNHDA, CDR2 SQIVND (reference sequence).

The chain has TRBV27 and TRBJ1-6; D uncertain. Germline assignment: CDR1 MNHEY and CDR2 SMNVEV (reference sequence). The CDR3 covers 12 residues. Deletions cut 4 bases from V and 14 bases from J, with 12 bases between. Here the CDR3 reads CASSSPRGTLHF. CDR3 in DNA: TGTGCCAGCAGTTCCCCTCGTGGGACCCTCCACTTT.

V is TRBV7-2 and J is TRBJ2-7; 9 bases are a match to TRBD2. Per the germline V gene, CDR1 is SGHTA and CDR2 is FQGNSA. This CDR3 has 15 residues. J gave up 4 bases and V 3 bases, and 7 bases lay outside the gene matches. CDR3 nucleotide sequence: TGTGCCAGCAGCTTCCAAGCGGGGGGATTGTACGAGCAGTACTTC. This translates into CASSFQAGGLYEQYF.

This clonotype was picked up many times. The V and J genes are TRBV10-3 and TRBJ1-2, with a tentative D call TRBD1 (6 bases). This CDR3 has 12 residues. Germline lookup yields CDR1 ENHRY and CDR2 SYGVKD. The V end was cut by 6 bases, the J end by 8 bases, with 13 bases between. CDR3 loop: CAIRGGADGYTF. The CDR3 DNA reads TGTGCCATCAGGGGGGGCGCCGACGGCTACACCTTC.

This clonotype was counted only a few times. This rearrangement joins TRBV6-1 to TRBJ1-1; no definite D call. The length of the CDR3 is 13 residues. Trimming cost V 4 bases and J 0 bases, with 6 bases left between them. Germline V CDR1 and CDR2: MNHNS, SASEGT. The CDR3 loop is CASSGEMNTEAFF. The CDR3 nucleotides read TGTGCCAGCAGTGGCGAGATGAACACTGAAGCTTTCTTT.